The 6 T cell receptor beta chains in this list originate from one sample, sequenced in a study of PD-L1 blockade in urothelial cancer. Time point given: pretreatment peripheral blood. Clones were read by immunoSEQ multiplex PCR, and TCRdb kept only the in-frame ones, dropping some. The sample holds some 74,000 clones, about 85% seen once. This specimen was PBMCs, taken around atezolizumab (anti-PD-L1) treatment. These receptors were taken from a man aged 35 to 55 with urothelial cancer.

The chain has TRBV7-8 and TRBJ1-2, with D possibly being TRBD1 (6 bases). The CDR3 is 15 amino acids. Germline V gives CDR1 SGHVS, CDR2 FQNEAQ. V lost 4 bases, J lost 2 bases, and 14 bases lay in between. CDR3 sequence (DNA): TGTGCCAGCAGCTCGTCAGACAGGACGAACTATGGCTACACCTTC. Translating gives CASSSSDRTNYGYTF.

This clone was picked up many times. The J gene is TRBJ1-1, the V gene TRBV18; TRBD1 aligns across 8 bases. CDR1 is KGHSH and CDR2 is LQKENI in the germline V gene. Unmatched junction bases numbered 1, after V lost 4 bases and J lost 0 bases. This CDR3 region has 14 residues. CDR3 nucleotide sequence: TGTGCCAGCTCACTGGGACAGGTGAACACTGAAGCTTTCTTT. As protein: CASSLGQVNTEAFF.

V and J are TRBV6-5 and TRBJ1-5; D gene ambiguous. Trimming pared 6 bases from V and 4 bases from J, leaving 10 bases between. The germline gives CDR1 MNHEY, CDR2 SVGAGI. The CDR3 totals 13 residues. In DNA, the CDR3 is TGTGCCAGCAGCCTACTCGATAATCAGCCCCAGCATTTT. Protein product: CASSLLDNQPQHF.

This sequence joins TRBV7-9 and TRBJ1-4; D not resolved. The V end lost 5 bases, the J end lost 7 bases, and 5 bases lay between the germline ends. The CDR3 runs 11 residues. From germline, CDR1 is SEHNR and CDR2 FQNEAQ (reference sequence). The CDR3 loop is CASSTGEKLFF. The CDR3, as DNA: TGTGCCAGCAGCACGGGTGAAAAACTGTTTTTT.

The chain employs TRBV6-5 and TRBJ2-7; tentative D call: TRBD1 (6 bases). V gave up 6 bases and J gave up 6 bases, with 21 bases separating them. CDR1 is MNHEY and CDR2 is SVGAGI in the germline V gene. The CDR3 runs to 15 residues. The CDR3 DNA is TGTGCCAGCAGGCTTCGGGCAGGGGCCACGATCGAGCAGTACTTC. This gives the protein CASRLRAGATIEQYF.

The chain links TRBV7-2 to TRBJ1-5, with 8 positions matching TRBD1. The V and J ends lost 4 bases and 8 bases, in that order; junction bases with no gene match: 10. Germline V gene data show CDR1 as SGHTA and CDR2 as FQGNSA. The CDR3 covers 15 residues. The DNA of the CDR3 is TGTGCCAGCAGCTCCGGGCCAGGGGGCGCAGAGCCCCAGCATTTT. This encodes CASSSGPGGAEPQHF.